What follows are 9 T cell receptor beta chains derived from one specimen sequenced in a study of T cell responses to AZD1222 COVID-19 vaccine. Repertoires were generated with immunoSEQ multiplex PCR, while TCRdb's copy carries only in-frame clones and drops some. Of tens of thousands of clones listed, roughly 88% are singletons. The sequencing here drew on peripheral blood, taken 28 days after the second AZD1222 dose. The receptors originated from an adult who received the AZD1222 COVID-19 vaccine.

This chain joins TRBV5-3 and TRBJ1-5; D may be TRBD1 (6 bases). TRBV5-3 is an ORF for which the function is uncertain. This CDR3 is built from 16 residues. V was shortened by 3 bases and J by 1 base, with 14 bases between the two germline ends. The CDR3 DNA follows: TGTGCCAGAAGCTCGGGTAGGGGGGTGAGCAATCAGCCCCAGCATTTT. This sequence encodes CARSSGRGVSNQPQHF.

Points on this clone: Compared with germline, one end of the junction differs, possibly owing to a read error. This chain joins TRBV6-1 and TRBJ1-1, with D perhaps matching TRBD1 (5 bases). The CDR3 is 13 residues long. Germline V gene sequence: CDR1 MNHNS, CDR2 SASEGT. The CDR3 loop reads CASSENTGLVISF. As DNA, the CDR3 is TGTGCCAGCAGTGAGAATACGGGACTCGTAATATCTTTT.

This clone has a single count. Its ends do not fully match the called genes, so a read error is possible. The chain combines TRBV12-3 or TRBV12-4 with TRBJ2-2; D call uncertain. The CDR3 consists of 12 residues. Here the CDR3 DNA reads TGTGCCAGCATTTTAGGTCCCGGGGAGCTGTTTTTT. Protein: CASILGPGELFF.

This clone appeared a few times. This chain uses TRBV13 with TRBJ2-5; possible D gene TRBD2, 6 bases. The CDR3 totals 14 residues. Germline CDR1 reads PRHDT; CDR2 reads FYEKMQ (reference sequence). V shed 5 bases and J shed 5 bases, with 15 bases lying between them. CDR3 sequence (DNA): TGTGCCAGCAGCCGCCCGGTGGGGGGTGAGACCCAGTACTTC. This codes for CASSRPVGGETQYF. The full variable domain, rest sourced from reference TRBV13 and TRBJ2-5, is AAGVIQSPRHLIKEKRETATLKCYPIPRHDTVYWYQQGPGQDPQFLISFYEKMQSDKGSIPDRFSAQQFSDYHSELNMSSLELGDSALYFCASSRPVGGETQYFGPGTRLLVL.

The rearrangement links TRBV19 to TRBJ2-7; TRBD1 matches at 9 bases. The ends lost 5 bases at V and 4 bases at J; junction bases unmatched: 6. Germline CDR1 reads LNHDA; CDR2 reads SQIVND (reference sequence). CDR3 length equals 14 residues. This chain's CDR3 is CASSRTGVTYEQYF. For the CDR3, the DNA is TGTGCCAGTAGTCGGACAGGGGTGACTTACGAGCAGTACTTC. The entire variable domain, with the rest obtained from reference TRBV19 and TRBJ2-7, is as follows: DGGITQSPKYLFRKEGQNVTLSCEQNLNHDAMYWYRQDPGQGLRLIYYSQIVNDFQKGDIAEGYSVSREKKESFPLTVTSAQKNPTAFYLCASSRTGVTYEQYFGPGTRLTVT.

This clone was seen a few times. This chain uses TRBV6-5 with TRBJ1-1; a weak D match, TRBD1 (6 bases). CDR3 length: 14 residues. Germline assignment: CDR1 MNHEY and CDR2 SVGAGI. With 6 bases removed from V and 6 bases from J, the gap between germline ends came to 17 bases. The CDR3 DNA reads TGTGCCAGCAGCAACCTTAGGGGGGAATCTGAAGCTTTCTTT. This gives the protein CASSNLRGESEAFF.

The rearrangement uses TRBV19 and TRBJ2-1, with D perhaps matching TRBD1 (6 bases). There are 16 residues in the CDR3. From germline, CDR1 is LNHDA and CDR2 SQIVND (reference sequence). The V end lost 2 bases, the J end lost 0 bases, and 11 bases lay between the germline ends. CDR3 nucleotide sequence: TGTGCCAGTAGTATACCAGGGGCTCACTCCTACAATGAGCAGTTCTTC. Encoded protein: CASSIPGAHSYNEQFF. The entire variable domain, with the rest obtained from reference TRBV19 and TRBJ2-1, is as follows: DGGITQSPKYLFRKEGQNVTLSCEQNLNHDAMYWYRQDPGQGLRLIYYSQIVNDFQKGDIAEGYSVSREKKESFPLTVTSAQKNPTAFYLCASSIPGAHSYNEQFFGPGTRLTVL.

To note about this clone: Additional DNA sequences in this sample encode the identical CDR3. The rearrangement uses TRBV12-2 and TRBJ2-6; whether TRBD1, the table's D call, matches the DNA was not checked. TRBV12-2 corresponds to a pseudogene. CDR3 length: 16 amino acids. The CDR3 nucleotides read TGTGCAAGTCGGCTGGCGACAGGGGCTGGGGCCAACGTCCTGACTTTC. Amino acid sequence: CASRLATGAGANVLTF.

With regard to this clone: Other nucleotide sequences in the sample specify the same CDR3. This chain uses TRBV5-1 with TRBJ1-1, with D possibly matching TRBD1 (6 bases). Looked up from germline, CDR1 is SGHRS and CDR2 is YFSETQ. The CDR3 loop spans 14 amino acids. Trimming took 0 bases from V and 2 from J, leaving 8 bases between them. The CDR3 nucleotides read TGCGCCAGCAGCTTGGCCAGGGGCAACACTGAAGCTTTCTTT. Translated: CASSLARGNTEAFF. Using reference TRBV5-1 and TRBJ1-1 for the parts outside the CDR3, the full variable domain is KAGVTQTPRYLIKTRGQQVTLSCSPISGHRSVSWYQQTPGQGLQFLFEYFSETQRNKGNFPGRFSGRQFSNSRSEMNVSTLELGDSALYLCASSLARGNTEAFFGQGTRLTVV.